This TCR beta chain appears in the sequencing data of a study of T cell clones after liver transplantation (dated by TCRdb to the late 2010s). In terms of the full investigation: Samples were obtained from ITN030ST, a randomized trial in which withdrawal of immunosuppression was attempted within 2 years of liver transplantation. After a pre-transplant mixed lymphocyte reaction, TCRbeta sequencing was used to pinpoint donor-reactive T cell clones, which were subsequently tracked in post-transplant blood. Third party-reactive TCRbeta sequences were also identified from pre-transplant MLRs to serve as an antigen-independent comparator for donor-reactive sequences. Of the eight recipients, a few were HCV-positive, while the remaining recipients had been transplanted for non-autoimmune, non-viral indications. Until randomization at 12-24 months post-transplant, subjects were given standard immunosuppression, with no induction therapy. Tolerance was defined as complete immunosuppression withdrawal for at least one year with no rise in liver enzymes beyond twice the upper limit of normal. Blood samples were taken pre-transplant, pre-randomization before withdrawal, and post-randomization after full withdrawal or failed withdrawal. Of the 8 liver transplant recipients making up the studied cohort, 3 were classified as tolerant and 5 as non-tolerant. Study-wide conclusions, independent of this receptor: In 5 of 8 subjects, regardless of tolerance or HCV status, circulating donor-reactive CD4 TCRbeta sequences dropped significantly post-transplant. Because of small, heterogeneous patient numbers and non-standardized post-transplant time points, the conclusions were only preliminary. Without allograft tissue specimens, donor-reactive T cells may have migrated into the graft rather than being deleted. In two subjects, low numbers of available donor cells limited the measurable donor-reactive repertoire. Donor-reactive sequences declined more than third party-reactive ones, suggesting partial antigen-specific deletion unrelated to withdrawal success. After accounting for repertoire turnover, donor-reactive detection was significantly reduced in 7 of 8 subjects for CD4 and 8 of 8 for CD8.

What the time point label conveys for this sample: pre-transplant. Unstimulated PBMCs, after thawing, were stained for CD3, CD4 and CD8 and then FACS-sorted into CD3+CD4+ and CD3+CD8+ populations. All 8 studied subjects were randomized to withdrawal of immunosuppression. The Qiagen DNeasy Blood and Tissue Kit was used for genomic DNA isolation. Note on this clone: Its antigen is unknown. Base quality data are lacking; no much larger clone is found one base away.

High-throughput TCRbeta CDR3 sequencing of frozen genomic DNA was performed by immunoSEQ, including PCR amplification, mapping, bias correction and internal controls. Turning to the authors' computational methods: Only productive rearrangements were retained, and each unique TCRbeta sequence was defined by its CDR3 nucleotide sequence together with its V and J gene. Donor-reactive sequences required at least 5-fold expansion in CFSE-low cells versus unstimulated pre-transplant cells and at least 0.01% frequency. Per-subject minimum frequency thresholds, based on the lowest-template unstimulated sample, ensured at least 90% detection power. Jensen-Shannon divergence between the top 1000 TCRbeta sequences post- versus pre-transplant served as the measure of repertoire turnover. Changes in detection of donor-reactive sequences were assessed with two-sided Fisher's exact tests. TCRdb stores this immuneACCESS table with in-frame sequences only. Part of the clones is absent; in the studies checked, under half of the shortfall reflects unresolved V genes, and no reason is known for the rest. V and J calls and clone size are as listed in that table; D and trimming were resolved from the DNA. This sample has 70,000 or so clones in its table, and about 88% of those were observed once. The ten top clones hold approximately 2.5% of the sample.

This clonotype originated in a human donor who received a liver transplant. This specimen consisted of CD4+ T cells from blood, obtained before liver transplant.

DNA sequence: TGTGCCAGCAGCTCCAGCCTAGCGGGGTGGGAGGGAGACACAGATACGCAGTATTTT. Its coded protein is CASSSSLAGWEGDTDTQYF. The sequence links TRBV7-9 to TRBJ2-3; the junction holds 9 bases that match TRBD2. Taken from the germline V gene (reference sequence), the CDR1 and CDR2 loops are SEHNR and FQNEAQ. The CDR3 spans 19 residues, from the cysteine through the phenylalanine. Only the CDR3 region is kept as DNA, spanning 57 bases read in frame from base 1. V loses 4 bases at its end and J loses 2 bases; junction bases beyond the gene matches: 16.